What follows describes a single TCR beta chain. Its antigen remains unidentified. No clone much larger than this one lies a single base away; base qualities are absent. The data derive from a study of blood T cell repertoires in COVID-19 (dated by TCRdb to about 2020). At the level of the whole study: Samples from collaborators originated in the United States, Italy and Spain and spanned both the acute and convalescent phases of COVID-19. The prospective study material was composed of cDNA or gDNA derived from T cells, B-cell-depleted T cells, or PBMCs. Where available, HLA class I and class II types were taken from metadata supplied by the sample provider and were not determined by assay-based typing. The dataset comprised deeply sampled blood TCRbeta repertoires from subjects exposed to, actively infected with, or recovered from COVID-19. The repertoires were made available in a free public database intended to serve as a resource for research on the immune response to SARS-CoV-2. The samples were drawn from the first 160 participants of the ongoing ImmuneRACE study and from 950 to 1,500 subjects provided by 6 global collaborators. A de-identified subject ID, COVID-19 status, age in years and sex were almost always included in the sample metadata. Paper-wide results and their limitations: The quantity of clinical and demographic metadata differed by source and by participant and was supplied without curation.

TCRbeta CDR3 regions were amplified from genomic DNA using the immunoSEQ Assay, a bias-controlled multiplex PCR. Regarding the original processing steps: Nucleated cell counts per sample were estimated from amplification of reference gene primers within the assay. To quantify the absolute abundance of each unique TCRbeta CDR3 rearrangement, sequence reads were collapsed and filtered. For each sample, productive Simpson clonality was calculated as the square root of Simpson's diversity index over productive rearrangements. Drawn from immuneACCESS, this table holds only the in-frame rearrangements with V and J called that TCRdb kept. Clones are partly lost; checked studies trace under half to an unresolved V gene and leave the rest unexplained. The V and J calls and clone size were taken over from that table, and D and trimming were inferred from the DNA. This sample lists approximately 140,000 clones; approximately 88% were detected once. The top ten hold approximately 5% of the sample.

Enrolling through a virtual design, the prospective study's participants ranged in age from about 18 to 89 years and lived across roughly 24 United States geographic areas. In the prospective study, participants were assigned to cohorts based on the clinical history participants reported in a screening survey and a study questionnaire. Mobile phlebotomists in the prospective study collected whole blood, serum and a nasopharyngeal or oropharyngeal swab from every participant. Prospective study participants could optionally give additional blood draws and questionnaires over an approximately 2-month period. Blood samples from the prospective study were shipped frozen or at room temperature prior to DNA extraction. Based on the germline V gene (reference sequence), the CDR1 and CDR2 sequences are MNHEY and SMNVEV. Its CDR3 holds 14 amino acids, cysteine through phenylalanine. CDR3 DNA only is kept here, 42 bases in frame from base 1. Trimming removed 7 bases from V and 6 bases from J; the gene matches leave 9 bases unexplained.

The V and J genes are TRBV27 and TRBJ2-1, and 7 bases in between align with TRBD1. The sequence derives from a man aged 35 to 55 with acute COVID-19. The sample taken for sequencing was PBMCs or T cells enriched from blood (not recorded which). The CDR3 amino acid sequence is: CASTSGQVRNEQFF. In nucleotide form, the sequence is TGTGCCAGCACCTCTGGACAGGTGCGCAATGAGCAGTTCTTC.